One and the same sample provided the 13 T cell receptor beta chains below, sequenced in a study of CD8 T cells in ankylosing spondylitis. TCRdb reprocessed the 5' RACE reads via MiXCR and lists one record per CDR3 protein. The sample records approximately 350,000 distinct CDR3 sequences, roughly 14% being singletons. Sequencing used blood, either unsorted or a sorted T cell fraction (not recorded which). These TCRs come from a male donor with ankylosing spondylitis or in good health (not recorded which).

V usage is TRBV10-3 and J usage is TRBJ2-7; D is perhaps TRBD2 (7 bases). The CDR3 spans 14 residues. V lost 11 bases and J lost 5, with 22 bases in between. Germline CDR1 and CDR2: ENHRY and SYGVKD. CDR3 nucleotides: TGTGCCGTAGGGGGGCGGCGGGAGAGCCACGAGCAGTACTTC. Its protein product is CAVGGRRESHEQYF.

This clonotype was seen a few times. This sequence joins TRBV6-5 and TRBJ2-5, with D maybe TRBD2 (6 bases). Germline V gives CDR1 MNHEY, CDR2 SVGAGI. The CDR3 extends over 16 amino acids. V lost 0 bases to trimming and J lost 2 bases, with 13 bases between them. The CDR3 DNA follows: TGTGCCAGCAGTTACTCGGTCGGCGGGACTCAAGAGACCCAGTACTTC. Translation gives CASSYSVGGTQETQYF.

This clonotype appeared a few times. The V and J genes are TRBV5-5 and TRBJ2-2; D is unresolved. The germline V gene has CDR1 SGHKS and CDR2 YYEKEE (reference sequence). The CDR3 extends over 13 amino acids. The V end was cut by 2 bases, the J end by 3 bases, with 5 bases between. For the CDR3, the DNA is TGTGCCAGCAGCTTCCAGTACACCGGGGAGCTGTTTTTT. This sequence encodes CASSFQYTGELFF. The variable domain in full, with the rest retrieved from reference TRBV5-5 and TRBJ2-2, is DAGVTQSPTHLIKTRGQQVTLRCSPISGHKSVSWYQQVLGQGPQFIFQYYEKEERGRGNFPDRFSARQFPNYSSELNVNALLLGDSALYLCASSFQYTGELFFGEGSRLTVL.

The chain is built from TRBV5-1 and TRBJ1-4; 7 positions agree with TRBD1. The junction had 12 bases not matched to a gene; V was cut back by 5 bases and J by 8 bases. This CDR3 region has 15 residues. CDR1 is SGHRS and CDR2 is YFSETQ in the germline V gene. DNA of the CDR3: TGCGCCAGCAGTCTGACCGGGACAGATGGCGAAAAACTGTTTTTT. Its protein is CASSLTGTDGEKLFF.

V gene TRBV29-1 combines with J gene TRBJ2-3; 8 bases match TRBD1. Germline CDR1 reads SQVTM; CDR2 reads ANQGSEA. This CDR3 contains 13 residues. V lost 4 bases, J lost 5 bases, and 5 bases stayed unmatched. The CDR3 is CSVGDRGRDTQYF. The DNA for the CDR3 is TGCAGCGTTGGCGACAGGGGAAGAGATACGCAGTATTTT.

This chain joins TRBV15 and TRBJ2-3; 10 nucleotides line up with TRBD1. The CDR3 contains 16 residues. V shed 1 base, J shed 2 bases, and the junction held 3 bases outside the gene matches. The germline gives CDR1 LNHNV, CDR2 YYDKDF (reference sequence). The DNA for the CDR3 is TGTGCCACCAGCAGAGTAAGACAGGGGGCCACAGATACGCAGTATTTT. Protein product: CATSRVRQGATDTQYF.

Points on this clonotype: The junction departs from the called germline gene at one end, perhaps through a read error. This rearrangement joins TRBV12-3 or TRBV12-4 to TRBJ2-3, with TRBD2 matching 10 bases. The CDR3 covers 15 residues. The chain's CDR3 is CASSKPSGRTVTQYF. The CDR3 DNA reads TGTGCCAGCAGTAAACCTAGCGGGAGAACAGTTACGCAGTATTTT.

The rearrangement links TRBV24-1 to TRBJ2-1, with 15 nucleotides matching TRBD2. V lost 4 bases, J lost 3 bases, and 9 bases stayed unmatched. CDR3 size: 19 residues. Germline V gene data show CDR1 as KGHDR and CDR2 as SFDVKD. As DNA, the CDR3 is TGTGCCACCAGTGACCTCGGACTAGCGGGAGGGCCCCTCTACAATGAGCAGTTCTTC. Translation: CATSDLGLAGGPLYNEQFF.

The rearrangement joins TRBV5-1 to TRBJ2-5; the match to TRBD1 covers 7 bases. V gave up 0 bases and J gave up 2 bases; unmatched junction bases: 4. The length of the CDR3 is 15 residues. Germline CDR1 SGHRS, CDR2 YFSETQ. The CDR3 spells CASSLDRDSQETQYF. The CDR3 DNA sequence: TGCGCCAGCAGCTTGGACCGGGACAGTCAAGAGACCCAGTACTTC. The whole variable domain, remainder taken from reference TRBV5-1 and TRBJ2-5, is KAGVTQTPRYLIKTRGQQVTLSCSPISGHRSVSWYQQTPGQGLQFLFEYFSETQRNKGNFPGRFSGRQFSNSRSEMNVSTLELGDSALYLCASSLDRDSQETQYFGPGTRLLVL.

Ten or more counts support this clonotype. The rearrangement joins TRBV12-3 or TRBV12-4 to TRBJ2-2; possible D gene TRBD1, 6 bases. This CDR3 contains 17 residues. V lost 2 bases and J 5 bases, leaving 18 bases between the germline ends. CDR3 in DNA: TGTGCCAGCAGTTTAAATCTGGGGGCAGGGGAAACCGGGGAGCTGTTTTTT. This sequence encodes CASSLNLGAGETGELFF.

There are a few counts of this clonotype. The V gene is TRBV3-1, the J gene TRBJ2-1; D is perhaps TRBD2 (5 bases). V shed 3 bases and J shed 10 bases, with 16 bases lying between them. CDR1 LGHDT and CDR2 YNNKEL come from the germline V gene (reference sequence). CDR3 length: 14 residues. DNA for the CDR3: TGTGCCAGCAGCCAGAGGGTGGAATCTAAGGAGCAGTTCTTC. Translating gives CASSQRVESKEQFF.

The V gene is TRBV7-2, the J gene TRBJ2-1; 11 bases match TRBD2. V lost 1 base and J lost 3; bases outside the gene matches: 2. Germline V CDR1 and CDR2: SGHTA, FQGNSA. CDR3 length: 16 residues. The CDR3 DNA reads TGTGCCAGCAGCTTAGTTAGCGGGAGGGTCTACAATGAGCAGTTCTTC. It yields the protein CASSLVSGRVYNEQFF.

This clonotype showed up just a few times. This chain joins TRBV14 and TRBJ2-7, with no clear D. V lost 7 bases, J lost 4 bases, and 26 bases lay in between. Germline CDR1 and CDR2: SGHDN and FVKESK. This CDR3 has 17 amino acids. In nucleotides, the CDR3 is TGTGCCAGCACCTCTTCTCAGTCGGCTTCGGAACGGTACGAGCAGTACTTC. Residues: CASTSSQSASERYEQYF.